The T cell receptor beta chain described here comes from a study of shared clonotypes between healthy human individuals. Study as a whole: A donor's plate count was three for CD4 naive and three for CD4 memory; CD8 naive had two and CD8 memory one.

The repertoire was sequenced with immunoSEQ multiplex PCR; TCRdb's copy has only in-frame clones and lacks some. The data contain 850,000 to 1,100,000 clones, 70% to 85% of them singletons. Only a few counts were recorded for this clone. The germline V gene has CDR1 SGDLS and CDR2 YYNGEE. The CDR3 totals 17 residues. V was clipped by 0 bases and J by 1 base, with 14 bases between them. The specimen sequenced was memory CD4+ T cells from PBMCs. Subset reported: CD45RA-negative fraction. The TCR was taken from a young man in good health. Some clones in this sample may be carry-over from other donors' samples. V is TRBV9 and J is TRBJ1-3; weak D call: TRBD1 (5 bases). The CDR3 region has the DNA TGTGCCAGCAGCGTAGCTGGCCTGGCAGGGTCTGGAAACACCATATATTTT. It is translated as CASSVAGLAGSGNTIYF.